These T cell receptor beta chains were read from a single sample in a study of a mutant IDH1 vaccine in newly diagnosed glioma. The table came from immunoSEQ multiplex PCR; TCRdb's copy has only in-frame clones and leaves some out. The sample consists of some 52,000 clones, around 90% of them appearing once. No cognate antigen is known for these TCRs. The sequencing used PBMCs, collected from a glioma patient whose treatment included an IDH1 peptide vaccine. The receptors come from a man in his fifties with glioma. Both conserved end residues are part of each CDR3. The order of the fields is D gene, V gene, J gene, CDR3 protein. The D gene is left open where the match is weak.

.	TRBV6-1	TRBJ2-7	CASSEALALGATSYEQYF
.	TRBV11-2	TRBJ2-2	CASSVSGAGELFF
.	TRBV7-9	TRBJ1-1	CASSNMNTEAFF
.	TRBV6-1	TRBJ1-2	CASSEAYGRRVRGYTF
.	TRBV7-2	TRBJ1-2	CASSLVSSPHRAGGYTF
TRBD2	TRBV6-5	TRBJ2-7	CASSYSTSGRRYEQYF
.	TRBV5-5	TRBJ1-2	CASSPPRSPQHVYGYTF
TRBD2	TRBV28	TRBJ2-7	CASSMPGGYEQYF
TRBD1	TRBV13	TRBJ2-7	CASSSGGRHYEQYF
.	TRBV19	TRBJ2-6	CASSIDGGSGANVLTF
.	TRBV9	TRBJ1-2	CASSVAEGWDGPFF
.	TRBV6-6	TRBJ1-4	CASRQGFANEKLFF
.	TRBV5-6	TRBJ2-3	CASSPLRGGAFDTQYF
TRBD1	TRBV18	TRBJ1-1	CASSRDRKNTEAFF
TRBD1	TRBV5-1	TRBJ2-7	CASSGGQAAFNEQYF
.	TRBV7-8	TRBJ1-5	CASSLATVRQGDQPQHF
.	TRBV11-2	TRBJ2-3	CASSPHRRQTSTDTQYF